The rows below give T cell receptor beta chains drawn from one sample of a study of cytomegalovirus exposure and HLA in healthy donors. This table comes from immunoSEQ multiplex PCR, and its TCRdb copy is limited to in-frame clones, with some not included. This repertoire shows about 73,000 clones, approximately 94% found once; its top ten account for roughly 1%. Sequencing was carried out using PBMCs. These receptors all stem from a woman under 30 in good health and CMV-seronegative. CDR3s include the opening cysteine and the closing phenylalanine or tryptophan. D genes are given only for firm matches. Not all rows give a size; the values are once, few, many and, for expanded clones, a class.

j_call: TRBJ1-2; clone_size: .; d_call: .; cdr3_length: 16; v_call: TRBV27; cdr3_nt: TGTGCCAGCAGTTCCGGCGTTGGGGGGAGCGCCTATGGCTACACCTTC; cdr3_aa: CASSSGVGGSAYGYTF
j_call: TRBJ1-4; clone_size: .; d_call: TRBD1; cdr3_length: 14; v_call: TRBV5-1; cdr3_nt: TGCGCCAGCAAAAACGGGACAGGTAATGAAAAACTGTTTTTT; cdr3_aa: CASKNGTGNEKLFF
j_call: TRBJ2-1; clone_size: .; d_call: .; cdr3_length: 13; v_call: TRBV9; cdr3_nt: TGTGCCAGCAGCGTAGGCAGGGTTGATGAGCAGTTCTTC; cdr3_aa: CASSVGRVDEQFF
j_call: TRBJ2-5; clone_size: .; d_call: .; cdr3_length: 15; v_call: TRBV18; cdr3_nt: TGTGCCAGCTCACCCGGGTTTGATGTTGGGGAGACCCAGTACTTC; cdr3_aa: CASSPGFDVGETQYF
j_call: TRBJ1-1; clone_size: .; d_call: .; cdr3_length: 13; v_call: TRBV7-8; cdr3_nt: TGTGCCAGCAGCTTAAACGCGAGGACTGAAGCTTTCTTT; cdr3_aa: CASSLNARTEAFF
j_call: TRBJ1-2; clone_size: .; d_call: .; cdr3_length: 13; v_call: TRBV9; cdr3_nt: TGTGCCAGCAGCGTAGGTCAGAGGCAGGGCTACACCTTC; cdr3_aa: CASSVGQRQGYTF
j_call: TRBJ2-7; clone_size: .; d_call: .; cdr3_length: 13; v_call: TRBV2; cdr3_nt: TGTGCCAGCAGTGAATCTCCGGGTTACGAGCAGTACTTC; cdr3_aa: CASSESPGYEQYF
j_call: TRBJ2-1; clone_size: .; d_call: .; cdr3_length: 16; v_call: TRBV28; cdr3_nt: TGTGCCACGGGATTGGCGGGGACGGGCTCCTACAATGAGCAGTTCTTC; cdr3_aa: CATGLAGTGSYNEQFF
j_call: TRBJ2-3; clone_size: .; d_call: TRBD1; cdr3_length: 15; v_call: TRBV7-3; cdr3_nt: TGTGCCAGCAGCTTTACAGGGGGTAGCACAGATACGCAGTATTTT; cdr3_aa: CASSFTGGSTDTQYF
j_call: TRBJ2-3; clone_size: .; d_call: TRBD1; cdr3_length: 17; v_call: TRBV15; cdr3_nt: TGTGCCACCAGCAGAAACCAGGGGGCGCGGATGGAAGATACGCAGTATTTT; cdr3_aa: CATSRNQGARMEDTQYF
j_call: TRBJ1-3; clone_size: .; d_call: TRBD1; cdr3_length: 15; v_call: TRBV15; cdr3_nt: TGTGCCACCAGCAGAGGAACAGGGGCTGGAAACACCATATATTTT; cdr3_aa: CATSRGTGAGNTIYF
j_call: TRBJ2-3; clone_size: .; d_call: TRBD2; cdr3_length: 14; v_call: TRBV6-4; cdr3_nt: TGTGCCAGCAGTGATCAGCGGGATACAGATACGCAGTATTTT; cdr3_aa: CASSDQRDTDTQYF
j_call: TRBJ2-7; clone_size: .; d_call: .; cdr3_length: 14; v_call: TRBV10-1; cdr3_nt: TGCGCCAGCAGTGATACCGGGACACATAACGAGCAGTACTTC; cdr3_aa: CASSDTGTHNEQYF
j_call: TRBJ1-2; clone_size: .; d_call: .; cdr3_length: 14; v_call: TRBV9; cdr3_nt: TGTGCCAGCAGCGAAACAGGGCGCGGCTATGGCTACACCTTC; cdr3_aa: CASSETGRGYGYTF
j_call: TRBJ2-1; clone_size: .; d_call: TRBD2; cdr3_length: 15; v_call: TRBV29-1; cdr3_nt: TGCAGCGTTGAAGCGCAAGCGGGGGGCGCAAATGAGCAGTTCTTC; cdr3_aa: CSVEAQAGGANEQFF
j_call: TRBJ1-2; clone_size: once; d_call: .; cdr3_length: 16; v_call: TRBV5-5; cdr3_nt: TGTGCCAGCAGCCAAGGGGTGTCCGCTCCTAACTATGGCTACACCTTC; cdr3_aa: CASSQGVSAPNYGYTF
j_call: TRBJ2-7; clone_size: .; d_call: .; cdr3_length: 14; v_call: TRBV7-7; cdr3_nt: TGTGCTAGCAGCTTAGGGCCAGTTTCCTACGAGCAGTACTTC; cdr3_aa: CASSLGPVSYEQYF
j_call: TRBJ2-1; clone_size: .; d_call: TRBD1; cdr3_length: 15; v_call: TRBV2; cdr3_nt: TGTGCCAGCAGTGACGGGACAGGGTTCTACAATGAGCAGTTCTTC; cdr3_aa: CASSDGTGFYNEQFF
j_call: TRBJ2-2; clone_size: .; d_call: TRBD1; cdr3_length: 15; v_call: TRBV4-1; cdr3_nt: TGCGCCAGCAGCCAGGGACAGGCCGTTACCGGGGAGCTGTTTTTT; cdr3_aa: CASSQGQAVTGELFF
j_call: TRBJ1-6; clone_size: .; d_call: .; cdr3_length: 14; v_call: TRBV6-6; cdr3_nt: TGTGCCAGCAGTACGGAGGGCGATAATTCACCCCTCCACTTT; cdr3_aa: CASSTEGDNSPLHF
j_call: TRBJ1-1; clone_size: .; d_call: .; cdr3_length: 15; v_call: TRBV7-9; cdr3_nt: TGTGCCAGCAGCTTAGCAGGGGGGGGGAACACTGAAGCTTTCTTT; cdr3_aa: CASSLAGGGNTEAFF
j_call: TRBJ1-2; clone_size: .; d_call: .; cdr3_length: 15; v_call: TRBV4-1; cdr3_nt: TGCGCCAGCAGCCTTTATCTAGCACAGGGCTTTGGCTACACCTTC; cdr3_aa: CASSLYLAQGFGYTF
j_call: TRBJ2-2; clone_size: .; d_call: TRBD1; cdr3_length: 14; v_call: TRBV19; cdr3_nt: TGTGCCAGTAGAGGGGGCGCGAACACCGGGGAGCTGTTTTTT; cdr3_aa: CASRGGANTGELFF
j_call: TRBJ1-6; clone_size: .; d_call: .; cdr3_length: 17; v_call: TRBV5-4; cdr3_nt: TGTGCCAGCAGCTTGCGGCGGGTGGGGTTATGGAATTCACCCCTCCACTTT; cdr3_aa: CASSLRRVGLWNSPLHF
j_call: TRBJ1-1; clone_size: .; d_call: .; cdr3_length: 14; v_call: TRBV7-9; cdr3_nt: TGTGCCAGCAAACCACAGACAGGGAACACTGAAGCTTTCTTT; cdr3_aa: CASKPQTGNTEAFF
j_call: TRBJ1-2; clone_size: .; d_call: .; cdr3_length: 14; v_call: TRBV5-8; cdr3_nt: TGTGCCAGCACCGGACTCACAGTCCTGCATGGCTACACCTTC; cdr3_aa: CASTGLTVLHGYTF
j_call: TRBJ2-7; clone_size: .; d_call: TRBD1; cdr3_length: 14; v_call: TRBV5-5; cdr3_nt: TGTGCCAGCAGTTCCGGGACAGGGCTCTACGAGCAGTACTTC; cdr3_aa: CASSSGTGLYEQYF
j_call: TRBJ1-5; clone_size: .; d_call: .; cdr3_length: 18; v_call: TRBV27; cdr3_nt: TGTGCCAGCAGGGACCTCCGGGGGGGGCCTCGGGGCAATCAGCCCCAGCATTTT; cdr3_aa: CASRDLRGGPRGNQPQHF
j_call: TRBJ2-3; clone_size: .; d_call: TRBD2; cdr3_length: 13; v_call: TRBV18; cdr3_nt: TGTGCCAGCTCACCACCGGGGGAGGGTACGCAGTATTTT; cdr3_aa: CASSPPGEGTQYF
j_call: TRBJ1-5; clone_size: .; d_call: TRBD1; cdr3_length: 15; v_call: TRBV2; cdr3_nt: TGTGCCAGCGGCAAGACAGGGGCCGGGTATCAGCCCCAGCATTTT; cdr3_aa: CASGKTGAGYQPQHF